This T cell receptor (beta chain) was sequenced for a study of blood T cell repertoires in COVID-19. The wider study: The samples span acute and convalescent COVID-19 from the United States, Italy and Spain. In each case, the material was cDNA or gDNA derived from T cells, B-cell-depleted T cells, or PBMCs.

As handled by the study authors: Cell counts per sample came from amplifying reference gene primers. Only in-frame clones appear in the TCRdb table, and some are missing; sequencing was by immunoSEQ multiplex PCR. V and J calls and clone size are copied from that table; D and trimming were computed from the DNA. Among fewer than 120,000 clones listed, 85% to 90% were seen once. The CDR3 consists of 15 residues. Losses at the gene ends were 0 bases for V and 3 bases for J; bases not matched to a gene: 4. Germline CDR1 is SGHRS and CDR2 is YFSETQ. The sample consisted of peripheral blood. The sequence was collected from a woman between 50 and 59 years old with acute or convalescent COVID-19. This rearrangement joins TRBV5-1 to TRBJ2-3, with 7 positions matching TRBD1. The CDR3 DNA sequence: TGCGCCAGCAGCTTGGCGGACAGGCGAACAGATACGCAGTATTTT. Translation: CASSLADRRTDTQYF.